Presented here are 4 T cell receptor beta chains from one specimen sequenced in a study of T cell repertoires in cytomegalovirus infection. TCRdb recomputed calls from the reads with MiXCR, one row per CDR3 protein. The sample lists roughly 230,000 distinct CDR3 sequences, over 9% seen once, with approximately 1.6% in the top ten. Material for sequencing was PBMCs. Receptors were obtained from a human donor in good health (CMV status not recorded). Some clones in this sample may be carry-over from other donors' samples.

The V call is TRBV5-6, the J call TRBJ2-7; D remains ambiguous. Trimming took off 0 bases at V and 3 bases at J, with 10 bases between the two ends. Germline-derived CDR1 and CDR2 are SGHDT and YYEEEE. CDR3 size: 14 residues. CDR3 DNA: TGTGCCAGCAGCTTGGAAGGTATCGACTACGAGCAGTACTTC. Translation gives CASSLEGIDYEQYF.

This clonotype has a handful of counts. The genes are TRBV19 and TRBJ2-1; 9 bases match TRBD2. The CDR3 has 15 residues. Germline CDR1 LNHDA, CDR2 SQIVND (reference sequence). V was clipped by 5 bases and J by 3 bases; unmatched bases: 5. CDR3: CASSSSSGDYNEQFF. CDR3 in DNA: TGTGCCAGTAGTTCCTCTAGCGGGGACTACAATGAGCAGTTCTTC.

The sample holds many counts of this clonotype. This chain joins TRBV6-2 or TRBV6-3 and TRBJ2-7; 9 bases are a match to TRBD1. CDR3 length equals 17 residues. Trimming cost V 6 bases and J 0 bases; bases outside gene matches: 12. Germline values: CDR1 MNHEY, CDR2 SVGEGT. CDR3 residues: CASRIPSTGGYSYEQYF. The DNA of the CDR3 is TGTGCCAGCAGGATACCTTCGACAGGGGGATACTCCTACGAGCAGTACTTC.

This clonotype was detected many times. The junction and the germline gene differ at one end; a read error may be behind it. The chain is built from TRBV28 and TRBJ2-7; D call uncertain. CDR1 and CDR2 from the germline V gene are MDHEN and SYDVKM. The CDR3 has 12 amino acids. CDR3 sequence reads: CASTALKSPPDF. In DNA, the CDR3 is TGTGCCAGCACCGCCTTAAAGAGCCCCCCGGACTTC.